These 32 T cell receptor beta chains share one sample of origin, sequenced in a study of vaccination and CD4 T cells after COVID-19. No antigens are known for them. Oncomine TCR Beta short-read sequencing was applied to DNA from cultured CD4+ T cells. Via MiXCR, TCRdb re-called the PCR reads, giving one row per CDR3 protein. This table has 12,000 or so distinct CDR3 sequences, 60% appearing once. Treatment specified: approximately 9-day PBMC culture with coronavirus spike peptide pools or control peptides (ViraFEST assay). Input material: CD4+ T cells from blood, cultured in vitro. The receptor source for this set is a human donor who had recovered from COVID-19.

There are a few counts of this clonotype. V is TRBV28 and J is TRBJ1-5, with D uncertain. Germline assignment: CDR1 MDHEN and CDR2 SYDVKM. Trimming stripped 5 bases from V and 15 bases from J, with 17 bases between. The CDR3 runs to 12 residues. The DNA for the CDR3 is TGTGCCAGCAGTCCGGCTAGGGCAGAGTGGCATTTT. It is translated as CASSPARAEWHF.

The V call is TRBV5-1, the J call TRBJ1-1; D is uncertain. CDR1 is SGHRS and CDR2 is YFSETQ in the germline V gene. V was cut by 0 bases and J by 1 base, with 4 bases left in between. This CDR3 has 13 amino acids. The CDR3 sequence: CASSLAGNTEAFF. DNA for the CDR3: TGCGCCAGCAGCTTGGCCGGGAACACTGAAGCTTTCTTT.

This chain links TRBV18 with TRBJ2-2; D may be TRBD1 (5 bases). This CDR3 contains 14 residues. The V gene's germline CDR1 is KGHSH and CDR2 LQKENI. Between the trimmed V and J ends, which lost 6 bases and 1 base, there was a span of 9 bases. The CDR3 reads CASSPTENTGELFF. The CDR3 nucleotides are TGTGCCAGCTCCCCGACAGAGAACACCGGGGAGCTGTTTTTT. Using reference TRBV18 and TRBJ2-2 for the parts outside the CDR3, the full variable domain is NAGVMQNPRHLVRRRGQEARLRCSPMKGHSHVYWYRQLPEEGLKFMVYLQKENIIDESGMPKERFSAEFPKEGPSILRIQQVVRGDSAAYFCASSPTENTGELFFGEGSRLTVL.

This clonotype is medium-sized in the sample. The gene calls are TRBV6-2 or TRBV6-3 and TRBJ2-5; D is possibly TRBD1 (6 bases). Germline V gene data show CDR1 as MNHEY and CDR2 as SVGEGT. V was shortened by 5 bases and J by 3 bases, with 16 bases between the two germline ends. The CDR3 sequence is 15 residues long. CDR3 loop: CASSKDRGAKETQYF. For the CDR3, the DNA is TGTGCCAGCAGTAAGGACAGAGGAGCTAAAGAGACCCAGTACTTC.

The gene calls are TRBV7-6 and TRBJ2-7; 10 bases match TRBD1. This CDR3 spans 15 amino acids. The V segment lost 1 base and the J segment 2 bases; nucleotides outside the gene matches: 2. The germline V gene encodes CDR1 SGHVS and CDR2 FNYEAQ. The CDR3: CASSLGTGGTYEQYF. The CDR3 bases are TGTGCCAGCAGCTTAGGGACAGGGGGGACCTACGAGCAGTACTTC.

The chain couples TRBV6-5 to TRBJ1-5; the D is unclear. The germline V gene encodes CDR1 MNHEY and CDR2 SVGAGI. The CDR3 is 14 residues long. Between the trimmed V and J ends, which lost 0 bases and 4 bases, there was a span of 7 bases. CDR3 coding DNA: TGTGCCAGCAGTTACTCGTCGGGAAATCAGCCCCAGCATTTT. Protein product: CASSYSSGNQPQHF.

This clonotype was seen only a few times. The chain has TRBV7-6 and TRBJ2-3, with D maybe TRBD2 (5 bases). V lost 6 bases, J lost 6 bases, and 10 bases lay in between. CDR3 size: 12 residues. Looked up from germline, CDR1 is SGHVS and CDR2 is FNYEAQ. CDR3 protein: CASRGVPDTQYF. In DNA form, the CDR3 reads TGTGCCAGCAGGGGAGTCCCCGATACGCAGTATTTT. The entire variable domain, with the rest obtained from reference TRBV7-6 and TRBJ2-3, is as follows: GAGVSQSPRYKVTKRGQDVALRCDPISGHVSLYWYRQALGQGPEFLTYFNYEAQQDKSGLPNDRFSAERPEGSISTLTIQRTEQRDSAMYRCASRGVPDTQYFGPGTRLTVL.

The chain uses TRBV10-3 and TRBJ2-5; no reliable D call. This CDR3 spans 12 amino acids. V was cut by 3 bases and J by 1 base, with 3 bases left in between. Per the germline V gene, CDR1 is ENHRY and CDR2 is SYGVKD. CDR3 coding DNA: TGTGCCATCAGTGATCCCCAAGAGACCCAGTACTTC. Its translation is CAISDPQETQYF.

The chain recombines TRBV20-1 with TRBJ2-3, with 13 bases fitting TRBD2. Germline CDR1 DFQATT, CDR2 SNEGSKA (reference sequence). This CDR3 has 14 residues. V shed 6 bases and J 4 bases; nucleotides not matched to a gene: 4. The CDR3 region is CSARLAGGADTQYF. CDR3 coding DNA: TGCAGTGCCCGACTAGCGGGAGGTGCAGATACGCAGTATTTT.

The gene calls are TRBV5-1 and TRBJ2-3, with D tentatively TRBD2 (6 bases). The CDR3 runs to 16 residues. Germline assignment: CDR1 SGHRS and CDR2 YFSETQ. Trimming took off 5 bases at V and 4 bases at J, with 20 bases between the two ends. CDR3 protein: CASRSILRDVSDTQYF. The CDR3 region has the DNA TGCGCCAGCAGATCCATCTTGCGGGATGTCTCAGATACGCAGTATTTT. Full variable domain (remainder filled in from reference TRBV5-1 and TRBJ2-3): KAGVTQTPRYLIKTRGQQVTLSCSPISGHRSVSWYQQTPGQGLQFLFEYFSETQRNKGNFPGRFSGRQFSNSRSEMNVSTLELGDSALYLCASRSILRDVSDTQYFGPGTRLTVL.

The chain has TRBV7-9 and TRBJ2-2, with D possibly called TRBD1 or TRBD2 (5 bases each). The CDR3 runs to 19 residues. Per the germline V gene, CDR1 is SEHNR and CDR2 is FQNEAQ (reference sequence). V gave up 8 bases and J gave up 0 bases, with 25 bases separating them. The CDR3 DNA reads TGTGCCAGCCGCCCGGCTCTCCTCAGGGACCCACCGAACACCGGGGAGCTGTTTTTT. Its protein is CASRPALLRDPPNTGELFF.

This clonotype was detected a few times. V and J are TRBV7-8 and TRBJ1-3; D is uncertain. The length of the CDR3 is 14 residues. Trimming took off 5 bases at V and 0 bases at J, with 8 bases between the two ends. In germline, CDR1 is SGHVS, CDR2 FQNEAQ. The DNA for the CDR3 is TGTGCCAGCAGCCGGCGGGGCTCTGGAAACACCATATATTTT. It yields the protein CASSRRGSGNTIYF.

In its sample, this clonotype was seen a few times. In DNA form, the CDR3 reads TGTGCCAGCAGTAACCACAGGTCGGCAGGAGAAAACTATGGCTACACCTTC. Protein product: CASSNHRSAGENYGYTF. The V gene is TRBV6-1, the J gene TRBJ1-2; a weak D match, TRBD1 (5 bases). V was cut by 5 bases and J by 2 bases, with 21 bases left in between. Per the germline V gene, CDR1 is MNHNS and CDR2 is SASEGT. The CDR3 has 17 residues.

The rearrangement joins TRBV2 to TRBJ2-7, with a tentative D call TRBD2 (5 bases). The germline V gene has CDR1 SNHLY and CDR2 FYNNEI. The V gene lost 6 bases and the J gene lost 2 bases, with 11 bases spanning the gap. CDR3 length: 13 residues. CDR3 amino acids: CASRTGLPYEQYF. The CDR3 nucleotides are TGTGCCAGCAGGACCGGACTCCCCTACGAGCAGTACTTC.

This clonotype is classed as large (0.1 to 1%). J is TRBJ1-2 and V is TRBV2, with TRBD1 matching over 10 bases. Looked up from germline, CDR1 is SNHLY and CDR2 is FYNNEI. After removal of 6 bases from V and 8 bases from J, the junction contained 6 bases not matched to a gene. CDR3 length: 13 residues. The CDR3 here is CASSRDRGRGYTF. DNA for the CDR3: TGTGCCAGCAGCCGGGACAGGGGTCGCGGCTACACCTTC.

This chain joins TRBV7-9 and TRBJ2-3; D might be TRBD1 or TRBD2, each matching 6 bases. V lost 3 bases and J 0 bases, leaving 10 bases between the germline ends. The CDR3 runs to 15 residues. CDR1 and CDR2 (germline): SEHNR, FQNEAQ (reference sequence). The CDR3 is CASSFQGTSTDTQYF. The CDR3 nucleotides read TGTGCCAGCAGCTTCCAGGGGACTAGCACAGATACGCAGTATTTT.

This clonotype was counted between two and nine times. This chain links TRBV20-1 with TRBJ1-2, with D possibly being TRBD1 (6 bases). CDR3 length equals 14 residues. Germline-derived CDR1 and CDR2 are DFQATT and SNEGSKA (reference sequence). The ends were cut back, 0 bases at V and 2 bases at J, with 10 bases in the middle. The CDR3 region has the DNA TGCAGTGCTAGAGAAGGACAGCCCAACTATGGCTACACCTTC. It specifies CSAREGQPNYGYTF.

The chain combines TRBV29-1 with TRBJ1-2; D unresolved. Germline CDR1 reads SQVTM; CDR2 reads ANQGSEA. V lost 3 bases and J lost 0, with 2 bases in between. This CDR3 region has 11 residues. The CDR3 is CSVETNYGYTF. The CDR3 DNA reads as TGCAGCGTTGAGACTAACTATGGCTACACCTTC.

This clonotype was seen more than once but under ten times. The V call is TRBV12-3 or TRBV12-4, the J call TRBJ1-2; unclear D gene. V was shortened by 3 bases and J by 0 bases, with 2 bases between the two germline ends. This CDR3 contains 12 residues. The CDR3 DNA reads as TGTGCCAGCAGTTTTTCTAACTATGGCTACACCTTC. It translates to CASSFSNYGYTF.

This sequence joins TRBV7-3 and TRBJ2-5; D is unresolved. The CDR3 sequence is 13 residues long. CDR1 is SGHTA, CDR2 FQGTGA, per germline. The V end was cut by 5 bases, the J end by 5 bases, with 12 bases between. CDR3 protein: CASSPNSGETQYF. The CDR3 region has the DNA TGTGCCAGCAGCCCGAATAGTGGGGAGACCCAGTACTTC.

The J gene is TRBJ2-1, the V gene TRBV6-2 or TRBV6-3, with 9 bases matching TRBD2. The V segment lost 2 bases and the J segment 7 bases; nucleotides outside the gene matches: 6. Looked up from germline, CDR1 is MNHEY and CDR2 is SVGEGT. This CDR3 is built from 15 residues. CDR3 bases: TGTGCCAGCAGTTACCTAGCGGGATGGGGTAATGAGCAGTTCTTC. Translating it yields CASSYLAGWGNEQFF.

V is TRBV15 and J is TRBJ2-3, with D possibly matching TRBD2 (6 bases). CDR1 and CDR2 (germline): LNHNV, YYDKDF (reference sequence). Trimming took off 5 bases at V and 0 bases at J, with 15 bases between the two ends. The CDR3 has 16 amino acids. CDR3 sequence (DNA): TGTGCCACCAGCCCGGGAGTTCACCCTAGCACAGATACGCAGTATTTT. It is translated as CATSPGVHPSTDTQYF.

This clonotype has a single count. This sequence joins TRBV25-1 and TRBJ2-7; 9 bases align to TRBD1. The CDR3 is 14 amino acids. The trim removed 4 bases at V and 2 bases at J, leaving 3 bases unmatched. Germline loops: CDR1 MGHDK, CDR2 SYGVNS. The DNA of the CDR3 is TGTGCCAGCAGTGGCCGGGACAGGGCCTACGAGCAGTACTTC. It yields the protein CASSGRDRAYEQYF.

Only a few counts were recorded for this clonotype. This chain links TRBV24-1 with TRBJ1-5, with D possibly TRBD1 on 6 matching bases. The germline V gene encodes CDR1 KGHDR and CDR2 SFDVKD. V lost 4 bases to trimming and J lost 2 bases, with 8 bases between them. CDR3 size: 14 residues. This CDR3 is CATSDYRGNQPQHF. The CDR3 region has the DNA TGTGCCACCAGTGACTACAGGGGCAATCAGCCCCAGCATTTT.

This clonotype has just one count. This chain connects TRBV2 to TRBJ1-1; perhaps TRBD1 as D (5 bases). The germline V gene has CDR1 SNHLY and CDR2 FYNNEI. This CDR3 has 12 amino acids. V lost 7 bases and J 7 bases, leaving 13 bases between the germline ends. CDR3 amino acids: CASTDSPIEAFF. In DNA, the CDR3 is TGTGCCAGCACCGACAGTCCCATTGAAGCTTTCTTT. The full variable domain, completed using reference TRBV2 and TRBJ1-1, is EPEVTQTPSHQVTQMGQEVILRCVPISNHLYFYWYRQILGQKVEFLVSFYNNEISEKSEIFDDQFSVERPDGSNFTLKIRSTKLEDSAMYFCASTDSPIEAFFGQGTRLTVV.

The chain joins TRBV7-2 to TRBJ2-5; a weak D match, TRBD2 (5 bases). The CDR3 is 14 amino acids. V gave up 5 bases and J gave up 2 bases, with 12 bases separating them. Germline V lookup: CDR1 SGHTA, CDR2 FQGNSA. In DNA, the CDR3 is TGTGCCAGCAGCCAAACTAGAGCTCAAGAGACCCAGTACTTC. This gives the protein CASSQTRAQETQYF.

This sequence joins TRBV24-1 and TRBJ2-7, with D perhaps matching TRBD2 (5 bases). The CDR3 is 13 residues long. The V and J ends lost 3 bases and 7 bases respectively, with 12 bases between them. Looked up from germline, CDR1 is KGHDR and CDR2 is SFDVKD. CDR3 in amino acids: CATSDPGVKEQYF. The DNA for the CDR3 is TGTGCCACCAGTGATCCCGGGGTTAAGGAGCAGTACTTC.

This clonotype was counted between two and nine times. This chain joins TRBV28 and TRBJ1-4; D remains ambiguous. The CDR3 contains 15 residues. Per germline, CDR1 MDHEN and CDR2 SYDVKM. Trimming removed 2 bases at V and 0 bases at J, with 7 bases between. The CDR3 region is CASSLSIATNEKLFF. CDR3 coding DNA: TGTGCCAGCAGTTTAAGCATTGCAACTAATGAAAAACTGTTTTTT.

V usage is TRBV6-1 and J usage is TRBJ2-2, with 9 nucleotides matching TRBD1. The CDR3 is 15 residues long. J lost 4 bases, V lost 6 bases, and 6 bases had no gene match. Germline CDR1 MNHNS, CDR2 SASEGT. CDR3 DNA: TGTGCCAGCAGAGCCGGGACAGGGATCACCGGGGAGCTGTTTTTT. It codes for CASRAGTGITGELFF.

The chain links TRBV6-5 to TRBJ2-1; D possibly uses TRBD1 or TRBD2 (5 bases each). This CDR3 spans 17 amino acids. CDR1 and CDR2 (germline): MNHEY, SVGAGI. Trimming removed 0 bases from V and 4 bases from J, with 16 bases in between. CDR3 sequence reads: CASSYSYGGPAYNEQFF. The DNA of the CDR3 is TGTGCCAGCAGTTACTCGTATGGGGGACCCGCGTACAATGAGCAGTTCTTC.

The rearrangement links TRBV19 to TRBJ2-2; 8 bases map to TRBD1. The CDR3 length is 15 residues. Germline V lookup: CDR1 LNHDA, CDR2 SQIVND (reference sequence). The J segment lost 4 bases and the V segment lost 6 bases, leaving 7 bases of the junction unmatched. The CDR3 here is CASRQSGGSTGELFF. CDR3 bases: TGTGCCAGTAGACAATCAGGGGGCAGCACCGGGGAGCTGTTTTTT.

This chain uses TRBV10-3 with TRBJ2-3; TRBD2 matches 10 bases. The CDR3 is 17 residues long. Germline CDR1 is ENHRY and CDR2 is SYGVKD. Losses at the gene ends were 7 bases for V and 0 bases for J; bases not matched to a gene: 10. The CDR3 here is CAITADRTSGSTDTQYF. The DNA for the CDR3 is TGTGCCATCACGGCGGATAGGACTAGCGGAAGCACAGATACGCAGTATTTT.